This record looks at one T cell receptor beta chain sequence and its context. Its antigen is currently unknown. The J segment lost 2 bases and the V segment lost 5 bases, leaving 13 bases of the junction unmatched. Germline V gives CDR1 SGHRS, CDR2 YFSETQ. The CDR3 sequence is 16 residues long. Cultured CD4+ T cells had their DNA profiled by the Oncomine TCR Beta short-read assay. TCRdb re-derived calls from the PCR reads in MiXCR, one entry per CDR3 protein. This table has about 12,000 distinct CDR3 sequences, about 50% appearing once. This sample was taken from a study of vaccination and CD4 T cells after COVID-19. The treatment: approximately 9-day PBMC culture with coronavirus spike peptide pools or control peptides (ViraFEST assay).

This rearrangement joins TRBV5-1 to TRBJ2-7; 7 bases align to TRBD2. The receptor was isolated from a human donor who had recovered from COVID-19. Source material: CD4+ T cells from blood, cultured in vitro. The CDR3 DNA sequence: TGCGCCAGCAGGCCGGGGGGTCGGGAGGTGACCTACGAGCAGTACTTC. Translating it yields CASRPGGREVTYEQYF.